These 17 T cell receptor beta chains came from one sample sequenced in a study of T cell responses to AZD1222 COVID-19 vaccine (dated by TCRdb to the early 2020s). The time point label corresponds to: baseline before first vaccination. The receptor library was made with the immunoSEQ multiplex PCR assay. TCRdb took over this immuneACCESS table, retaining in-frame rearrangements with V and J assigned. Such tables are incomplete; in checked studies, under half of the missing clones stem from an unresolved V gene, and the remainder is unexplained. The sample has around 130,000 clones on record, 85% to 95% of them singletons. Roughly 0.87% of the sample is taken by the ten largest. The source was peripheral blood, collected on day 0 of AZD1222 vaccination. The receptors shown here come from an adult in good health.

The gene calls are TRBV6-6 and TRBJ1-1; no clear D. Per the germline V gene, CDR1 is MNHNY and CDR2 is SVGAGI (reference sequence). The CDR3 length is 13 residues. The V end was cut by 6 bases, the J end by 7 bases, with 15 bases between. This CDR3 is CASSPSQRGEAFF. In DNA, the CDR3 is TGTGCCAGCAGCCCCTCCCAGCGGGGTGAAGCTTTCTTT.

This clone was found once. The J gene is TRBJ2-5, the V gene TRBV7-9, with 10 bases lining up with TRBD1. V was pared by 4 bases and J by 5 bases, with 13 bases of the junction left unmatched. The CDR3 is made up of 17 amino acids. The germline V gene encodes CDR1 SEHNR and CDR2 FQNEAQ (reference sequence). CDR3 in DNA: TGTGCCAGCAGCTCCCCCGGGACAGGGGAGGATATCGAGACCCAGTACTTC. This gives the protein CASSSPGTGEDIETQYF. Combining the CDR3 with reference TRBV7-9 and TRBJ2-5 gives the whole variable domain DTGVSQNPRHKITKRGQNVTFRCDPISEHNRLYWYRQTLGQGPEFLTYFQNEAQLEKSRLLSDRFSAERPKGSFSTLEIQRTEQGDSAMYLCASSSPGTGEDIETQYFGPGTRLLVL.

The chain joins TRBV7-8 to TRBJ1-1; D remains ambiguous. Germline-derived CDR1 and CDR2 are SGHVS and FQNEAQ. V was cut by 3 bases and J by 5 bases, with 7 bases left in between. The CDR3 is made up of 12 amino acids. DNA for the CDR3: TGTGCCAGCAGCTTCGGGTATACTGAAGCTTTCTTT. As protein: CASSFGYTEAFF.

The rearrangement uses TRBV6-5 and TRBJ1-6; the D gene is possibly TRBD1 (6 bases). The V end lost 6 bases, the J end lost 8 bases, and 17 bases lay between the germline ends. Germline CDR1 reads MNHEY; CDR2 reads SVGAGI. This CDR3 is 15 amino acids long. The CDR3, as DNA: TGTGCCAGCAGCCGATATACAGGGACCGATTCACCCCTCCACTTT. Protein sequence: CASSRYTGTDSPLHF.

This clone was recorded a few times. The chain carries TRBV11-2 and TRBJ2-5; D remains unclear. This CDR3 has 15 amino acids. Germline V CDR1 and CDR2: SGHAT, FQNNGV. Trimming took off 4 bases at V and 2 bases at J, with 14 bases between the two ends. In nucleotides, the CDR3 is TGTGCCAGCAGCTCCCTTGACGGCAAACAAGAGACCCAGTACTTC. This encodes CASSSLDGKQETQYF.

CDR3 amino acids: CASSPNGEGRSYEQYF. CDR3 nucleotide sequence: TGTGCCAGCAGCCCCAATGGGGAGGGACGATCCTACGAGCAGTACTTC. This chain uses TRBV5-6 with TRBJ2-7, with 7 bases identical to TRBD2. CDR1 is SGHDT and CDR2 is YYEEEE in the germline V gene. Trimming took 4 bases from V and 1 from J; bases not matched to a gene: 11. The CDR3 covers 16 residues.

The chain has TRBV19 and TRBJ1-3; D uncertain. CDR1 and CDR2 from the germline V gene are LNHDA and SQIVND (reference sequence). The CDR3 contains 14 residues. V lost 6 bases to trimming and J lost 0 bases, with 9 bases between them. Here the CDR3 reads CASRVLSSGNTIYF. The DNA for the CDR3 is TGTGCCAGTAGGGTCTTGAGCTCTGGAAACACCATATATTTT. Together with reference TRBV19 and TRBJ1-3, the CDR3 gives the full variable domain: DGGITQSPKYLFRKEGQNVTLSCEQNLNHDAMYWYRQDPGQGLRLIYYSQIVNDFQKGDIAEGYSVSREKKESFPLTVTSAQKNPTAFYLCASRVLSSGNTIYFGEGSWLTVV.

The CDR3 DNA sequence: TGTGCCAGCAGCTTGAGGGGAAACACCGGGGAGCTGTTTTTT. Its protein is CASSLRGNTGELFF. The chain couples TRBV11-3 to TRBJ2-2; D possibly uses TRBD1 or TRBD2 (5 bases each). The CDR3 runs 14 residues. Looked up from germline, CDR1 is SGHNT and CDR2 is YENEEA. V lost 3 bases and J lost 2, with 7 bases in between.

The CDR3 region has the DNA TGTGCCAGCAGCCCCTGGACTGGCGCAGATACGCAGTATTTT. Protein product: CASSPWTGADTQYF. The J gene is TRBJ2-3, the V gene TRBV14, with a tentative D call TRBD2 (5 bases). This CDR3 comprises 14 residues. V was clipped by 4 bases and J by 4 bases, with 12 bases between them. The germline CDR1 and CDR2 sequences are SGHDN and FVKESK.

V and J are TRBV29-1 and TRBJ1-2, with 8 bases identical to TRBD1. The germline V gene has CDR1 SQVTM and CDR2 ANQGSEA. After removal of 0 bases from V and 1 base from J, the junction contained 4 bases not matched to a gene. The CDR3 has 15 amino acids. For the CDR3, the DNA is TGCAGCGTTGAAGATCAGGGGGCTTATAACTATGGCTACACCTTC. This gives the protein CSVEDQGAYNYGYTF.

Worth noting for this clone: In the same sample, other DNA sequences code for this CDR3. The chain is built from TRBV7-9 and TRBJ2-7, with a weak D call TRBD1 (6 bases). Germline V lookup: CDR1 SEHNR, CDR2 FQNEAQ (reference sequence). The V end was cut by 1 base, the J end by 3 bases, with 7 bases between. The CDR3 sequence is 13 residues long. The CDR3 sequence is CASSLGGGYEQYF. CDR3 nucleotide sequence: TGTGCCAGCAGCTTAGGAGGGGGCTACGAGCAGTACTTC. The full variable domain, in which reference TRBV7-9 and TRBJ2-7 provide the parts outside the CDR3, is DTGVSQNPRHKITKRGQNVTFRCDPISEHNRLYWYRQTLGQGPEFLTYFQNEAQLEKSRLLSDRFSAERPKGSFSTLEIQRTEQGDSAMYLCASSLGGGYEQYFGPGTRLTVT.

This clone was recorded only once. The chain carries TRBV19 and TRBJ2-1, with TRBD2 identical over 9 bases. V trimming: 4 bases; J trimming: 0 bases; junction bases outside the gene matches: 1. The length of the CDR3 is 15 residues. Germline loops: CDR1 LNHDA, CDR2 SQIVND (reference sequence). The CDR3 DNA sequence: TGTGCCAGTAGTAAGCGGGGGGACTCCTACAATGAGCAGTTCTTC. Amino acid sequence: CASSKRGDSYNEQFF.

V is TRBV9 and J is TRBJ1-4; D gene ambiguous. There are 15 residues in the CDR3. CDR1 and CDR2 from the germline V gene are SGDLS and YYNGEE. V dropped 4 bases and J dropped 1 base, with 11 bases sitting between them. The CDR3 sequence is CASSPREGTNEKLFF. For the CDR3, the DNA is TGTGCCAGCAGCCCCAGAGAGGGAACTAATGAAAAACTGTTTTTT.

This chain joins TRBV30 and TRBJ1-2; no clear D gene. Trimming took 2 bases from V and 2 from J, leaving 12 bases between them. The CDR3 has 14 amino acids. Per the germline V gene, CDR1 is GTSNPN and CDR2 is SVGIG (reference sequence). CDR3 residues: CAWSLTAFNYGYTF. The CDR3 DNA sequence: TGTGCCTGGAGTCTAACAGCCTTCAACTATGGCTACACCTTC.

The chain employs TRBV9 and TRBJ1-2; D ambiguous. Looked up from germline, CDR1 is SGDLS and CDR2 is YYNGEE. Trimming removed 4 bases at V and 2 bases at J, with 6 bases between. This CDR3 comprises 12 residues. Here the CDR3 reads CASSQPNYGYTF. The CDR3 DNA is TGTGCCAGCAGCCAACCCAACTATGGCTACACCTTC.

Turning to this clone: Different DNA sequences within this sample yield the same CDR3. CDR3 loop: CASSSGQNTEAFF. The CDR3 nucleotides are TGCGCCAGCAGTTCGGGACAGAACACTGAAGCTTTCTTT. V usage is TRBV5-1 and J usage is TRBJ1-1; possibly TRBD1 for D (6 bases). CDR1 and CDR2 from the germline V gene are SGHRS and YFSETQ. V lost 5 bases and J lost 1, with 9 bases in between. The CDR3 spans 13 residues.

This clone was observed a few times. The chain joins TRBV5-4 to TRBJ1-5; no reliable D call. This CDR3 is 14 amino acids long. CDR1 and CDR2 (germline): SGHNT, YYREEE (reference sequence). The V end was cut by 4 bases, the J end by 4 bases, with 12 bases between. The DNA for the CDR3 is TGTGCCAGCAGCCCTGGCGGGGAAAATCAGCCCCAGCATTTT. Translation: CASSPGGENQPQHF.